One TCR beta chain is described in this entry. This clonotype has just a few counts. Its antigen is still unknown. Per-nucleotide qualities are absent, and no much larger clonotype sits a single base away. Stable Graves' hyperthyroidism was defined as no progression to ophthalmopathy during 18 months of follow-up. The hyperthyroidism patients were between 18 and 65 years old and newly diagnosed, with a disease duration of less than 2 months. Any patient with an uncontrolled infection, another autoimmune disease, pregnancy or lactation was excluded. Diagnoses were established on the basis of clinical symptoms, serum thyroxine and TRAb, thyroid ultrasound, and orbital computed tomography. PBMCs were isolated from about 9.2 ml of fresh peripheral blood by Ficoll-Paque density gradient centrifugation. Total RNA was extracted using Trizol reagent, and RNA quality was assessed on an Agilent 2100 Bioanalyzer.

TCR beta CDR3 regions were amplified from RNA transcripts. The first round of RT-PCR for the TCR CDR3 was performed with the HTBI primer set and the Qiagen OneStep RT-PCR kit. Libraries were constructed in a second round of multiplex PCR, after which size selection and purification were performed. Libraries were sequenced paired-end with 100 bp reads on an Illumina HiSeq2000. As for the authors' bioinformatics: Raw data were processed with SOAPnuke, discarding reads with adapters, uncalled bases, mean Phred below 15, or no exact constant-primer or identifier match. COPE v1.2.5 was used to merge the high-quality paired reads, and each unique nucleotide sequence was defined as a clonotype. MiTCR v1.1 was used to align the clonotypes against IMGT TRBV, TRBD and TRBJ reference segments. Analysis was restricted to V-J combinations with a frequency above 0.0001, which covered 99.2% of repertoires. The TCS score was defined as the ratio of F50 (clonal expansion) to E x V (chaos), calculated using BLOSUM62-based TCRdist between CDR3 peptides within each V-J. Welch's t-statistics and random forest reduced roughly 540 V-J features to roughly 13, which were used in a naive Bayes classifier (R e1071). TCRdb redid the processing of the public reads, applying fastp at Q25 and MiXCR, and retained in-frame beta chains. Rows with one shared CDR3 protein collapse into an entry with the most common genes and DNA. TCRdb's processing, not the study's, gives the V and J calls here. A total of around 430,000 distinct CDR3 sequences appear in this sample, 15% of them only once. In total, the top ten clones hold 30% to 35% of the sample.

The sample comes from a study of T cells in Graves' hyperthyroidism and ophthalmopathy (dated by TCRdb to the late 2010s). In the study overall: Peripheral blood was sampled at the time of initial diagnosis, prior to any treatment. TCR V-J signatures able to tell the groups apart were searched for in a discovery cohort of around 95 patients, of whom more than 40 had Graves' ophthalmopathy and 55 to 60 had stable Graves' hyperthyroidism. An independent validation cohort of 18 to 20 hyperthyroidism patients and some 15 patients who later progressed to ophthalmopathy tested prospective prediction of ophthalmopathy. For training and testing, the 100 or so patients in the discovery cohort were randomly divided in a 7:3 ratio. In addition, the study compared T-cell repertoires in thyroid tissue and in blood from a handful of Graves' hyperthyroidism patients. Following sampling, methimazole starting at 30 mg daily was given to hyperthyroidism patients, and high-dose intravenous methylprednisolone was given to ophthalmopathy patients. TCR Vbeta CDR3 sequencing of 120 to 150 peripheral blood samples (over 40 ophthalmopathy, 70 to 85 hyperthyroidism and some 17 progressor patients) is reported in the paper. Summary of the overall study and its limitations: During validation, the model predicted progression to ophthalmopathy a median of approximately 6.5 months ahead of onset, with almost 71% sensitivity and under 85% specificity. No statistical method was used to set the sample size in advance, and investigators knew the group allocation. A model built on a 13 V-J signature distinguished ophthalmopathy from stable hyperthyroidism, reaching approximately 89% sensitivity and under 84% specificity in cross-validation and 80%/75% in testing. Most expanded thyroid clonotypes (frequency above 0.001) were also found in blood, which suggests that blood repertoires may mirror thyroid immune responses.

The CDR1 and CDR2 encoded by the germline V gene (reference sequence) are MNHEY and SMNVEV. Trimming leaves V shorter by 7 bases and J shorter by 3 bases, with the junction holding 7 bases beyond the gene matches. The CDR3 has 14 amino acids, counting the end cysteine and phenylalanine. Here the CDR3 DNA is all that survives: 42 bases in frame from base 1. Recombination joined TRBV27 with TRBJ2-5; the junction holds 8 bases that match TRBD2. Sequenced sample: blood. This receptor was identified in a woman aged 25-40 years with Graves' hyperthyroidism. The CDR3: CASTPGGAEETQYF. The bases are TGTGCCAGCACCCCGGGAGGGGCGGAAGAGACCCAGTACTTC.